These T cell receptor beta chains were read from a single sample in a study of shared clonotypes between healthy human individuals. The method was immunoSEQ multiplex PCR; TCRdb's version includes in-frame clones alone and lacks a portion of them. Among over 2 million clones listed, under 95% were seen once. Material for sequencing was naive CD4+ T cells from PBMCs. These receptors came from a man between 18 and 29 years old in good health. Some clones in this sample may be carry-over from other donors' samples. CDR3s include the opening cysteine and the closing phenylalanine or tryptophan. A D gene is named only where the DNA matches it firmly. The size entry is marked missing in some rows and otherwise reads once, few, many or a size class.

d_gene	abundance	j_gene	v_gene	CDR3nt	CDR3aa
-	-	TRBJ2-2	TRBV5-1	TGCGCCAGCAGCTCAACCGGGACGGCAACCGGGGAGCTGTTTTTT	CASSSTGTATGELFF
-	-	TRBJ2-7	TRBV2	TGTGCCAGCAGTGCGATGAGCTACGAGCAGTACTTC	CASSAMSYEQYF
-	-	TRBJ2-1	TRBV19	TGTGCCAGTAGTAACCGGGCCCCCAAGAGTAATGAGCAGTTCTTC	CASSNRAPKSNEQFF
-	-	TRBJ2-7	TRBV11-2	TGTGCCAGCAGCTTAGTTAGGGGCCCCTCCTACGAGCAGTACTTC	CASSLVRGPSYEQYF
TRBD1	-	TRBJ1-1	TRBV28	TGTGCCAGCAGTTTACAACAGGGGCTGGCTTTCTTT	CASSLQQGLAFF
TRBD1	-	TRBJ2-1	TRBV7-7	TGTGCCAGCAGCTCATCCGGGACAGCAACAAATGAGCAGTTCTTC	CASSSSGTATNEQFF
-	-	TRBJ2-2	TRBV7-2	TGTGCCAGCAGCTTAGATTCCCTCCGGGAGCTGTTTTTT	CASSLDSLRELFF
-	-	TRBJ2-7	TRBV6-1	TGTGCCACCCTGGGGGGCTACGAGCAGTACTTC	CATLGGYEQYF
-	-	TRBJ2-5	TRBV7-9	TGTGCCAGCAGCTTAGGCTCGGGGGCGGGGGCCCAAGAGACCCAGTACTTC	CASSLGSGAGAQETQYF
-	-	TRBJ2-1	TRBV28	TGTGCCAGCAACGGTGGGAGCTCCTACAATGAGCAGTTCTTC	CASNGGSSYNEQFF
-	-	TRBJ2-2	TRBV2	TGTGCCAGCAGTGCTAGACCGAACACCGGGGAGCTGTTTTTT	CASSARPNTGELFF
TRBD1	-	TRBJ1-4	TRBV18	TGTGCCAGCTCACCAATAGGGACAGGGACTAGGAGAAAACTGTTTTTT	CASSPIGTGTRRKLFF
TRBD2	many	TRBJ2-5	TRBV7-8	TGTGCCAGCAGGTCTCTAGCGGGAGGGCCAGAGACCCAGTACTTC	CASRSLAGGPETQYF
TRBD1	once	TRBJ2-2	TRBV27	TGTGCCAGCAGTCCCTTATCTCATGCGACAGGGGCCGGGGAGCTGTTTTTT	CASSPLSHATGAGELFF
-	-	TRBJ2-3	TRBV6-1	TGTGCCAGCAGTGTGTGGGGGGCAGATACGCAGTATTTT	CASSVWGADTQYF
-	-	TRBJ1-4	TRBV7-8	TGTGCCAGCAGCTTAGAGAGTGGAAGGAATGAAAAACTGTTTTTT	CASSLESGRNEKLFF
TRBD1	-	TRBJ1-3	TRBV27	TGTGCCAGCAGCCCCGACTTCAGGGGGCCTGGAAACACCATATATTTT	CASSPDFRGPGNTIYF
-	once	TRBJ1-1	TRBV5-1	TGCGCCAGCAGCCCCTCGGCGGTAGGGGGGACTGAAGCTTTCTTT	CASSPSAVGGTEAFF
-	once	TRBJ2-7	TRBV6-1	TGTGCCGGATCAAGCGGGCGCGCCTACGAGCAGTACTTC	CAGSSGRAYEQYF
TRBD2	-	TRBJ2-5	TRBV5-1	TGCGCCAGCAGCGGAGGACTAGCGGGAGGGCCGGGTGAGACCCAGTACTTC	CASSGGLAGGPGETQYF
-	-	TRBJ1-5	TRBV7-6	TGTGCCAGCAGCTTATACGGGAGTTTTGGCAATCAGCCCCAGCATTTT	CASSLYGSFGNQPQHF
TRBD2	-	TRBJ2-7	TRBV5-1	TGCGCCAGCAGCCCCCGGGGGGTGGGGCCCTCCTACGAGCAGTACTTC	CASSPRGVGPSYEQYF
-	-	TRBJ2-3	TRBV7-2	TGTGCCAGCAGGGTGATGTCCTCAACTAGCACAGATACGCAGTATTTT	CASRVMSSTSTDTQYF
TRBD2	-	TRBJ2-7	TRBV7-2	TGTGCCAGCAGCCGTAGCGGGAGGGCCGATCACGAGCAGTACTTC	CASSRSGRADHEQYF
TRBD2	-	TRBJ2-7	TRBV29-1	TGCAGCGTTAAGGGACTAGCGGGACTCTACGAGCAGTACTTC	CSVKGLAGLYEQYF
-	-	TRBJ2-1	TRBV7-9	TGTGCCAGCAGCTGGAGACTAGGGACAGCCCAGAATGAGCAGTTCTTC	CASSWRLGTAQNEQFF
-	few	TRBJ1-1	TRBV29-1	TGCAGCGTTGAACTCCGGAGGGCGGACACTGAAGCTTTCTTT	CSVELRRADTEAFF
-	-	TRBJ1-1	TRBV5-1	TGCGCCAGCAGCTTGATGCAGCATCAGCAAGCTTTCTTT	CASSLMQHQQAFF
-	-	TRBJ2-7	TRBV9	TGTGCCAGCGGACTTGGGGGAGTCACCTACGAGCAGTACTTC	CASGLGGVTYEQYF
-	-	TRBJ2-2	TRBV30	TGTGCCTGGAGTCCCCATGCGAACACCGGGGAGCTGTTTTTT	CAWSPHANTGELFF
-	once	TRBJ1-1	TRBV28	TGTGCCAGCAGTTTACCCGACAGGCAAGGCACTGAAGCTTTCTTT	CASSLPDRQGTEAFF
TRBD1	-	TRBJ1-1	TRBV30	TGTGCCTGCTTAGGGGGCGGGAACACTGAAGCTTTCTTT	CACLGGGNTEAFF
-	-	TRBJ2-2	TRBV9	TGTGCCAGCAGCGTTAGAGGGTCAGGAGGCACCGGGGAGCTGTTTTTT	CASSVRGSGGTGELFF
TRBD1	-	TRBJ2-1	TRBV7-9	TGTGCCAGCAGCTTAGTGCGGGGGACAGGGGTGGATGAGCAGTTCTTC	CASSLVRGTGVDEQFF
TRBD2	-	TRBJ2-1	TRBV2	TGTGCCAGCAGTGAAAGGGCTAGCGGTCGCAATGAGCAGTTCTTC	CASSERASGRNEQFF
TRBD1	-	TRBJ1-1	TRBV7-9	TGTGCCAGCAGCGAACAGGGGGAGGGTGAAGCTTTCTTT	CASSEQGEGEAFF
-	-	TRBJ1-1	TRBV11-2	TGTGCCAGCAGCTTTTACAGTGATGGAAGGGGGACTGAAGCTTTCTTT	CASSFYSDGRGTEAFF